What follows are 20 T cell receptor beta chains derived from one specimen sequenced in a study of blood T cell repertoires in COVID-19. The data were produced by immunoSEQ multiplex PCR, yet TCRdb's version contains in-frame clones alone and is incomplete. The sample holds a few hundred thousand clones, roughly 86% seen once. Sample: peripheral blood. The receptors originated from a human donor in a cohort sampled during active COVID-19.

This clone was counted once. The chain is built from TRBV5-1 and TRBJ2-2; 12 positions match TRBD2. This CDR3 contains 17 residues. Germline assignment: CDR1 SGHRS and CDR2 YFSETQ. Trimming removed 2 bases from V and 4 bases from J; junction bases left unmatched: 6. The CDR3 DNA is TGCGCCAGCAGCTTATATCTAGCGGGGGGGCCCACCGGGGAGCTGTTTTTT. This gives the protein CASSLYLAGGPTGELFF.

The chain employs TRBV2 and TRBJ1-2; TRBD1 is a possible D gene (5 bases). CDR3 size: 15 residues. Between the trimmed V and J ends, which lost 5 bases and 4 bases, there was a span of 17 bases. Germline-derived CDR1 and CDR2 are SNHLY and FYNNEI. Here the CDR3 reads CASSQKKTAPYGYTF. The CDR3 nucleotides read TGTGCCAGCAGTCAGAAGAAGACAGCGCCCTATGGCTACACCTTC.

The V and J genes are TRBV5-1 and TRBJ2-7; TRBD2 matches 12 bases. The CDR3 consists of 15 residues. With 0 bases clipped from V and 6 bases from J, the junction kept 4 bases outside the gene matches. The V gene's germline CDR1 is SGHRS and CDR2 YFSETQ. The CDR3 nucleotides are TGCGCCAGCAGCTTGGTACTAGCGGGGGGTGGCGAGCAGTACTTC. Translated, it gives CASSLVLAGGGEQYF.

This clone was recorded once. This rearrangement joins TRBV7-9 to TRBJ2-5; 11 bases line up with TRBD1. V lost 7 bases to trimming and J lost 5 bases; unmatched junction nucleotides: 9. The V gene's germline CDR1 is SEHNR and CDR2 FQNEAQ (reference sequence). This CDR3 has 15 residues. CDR3 region: CASTVPGQGGETQYF. The CDR3 DNA follows: TGTGCCAGCACCGTCCCGGGACAGGGGGGGGAGACCCAGTACTTC.

This clone was observed a single time. The genes are TRBV19 and TRBJ2-7; 7 bases match TRBD1. The ends lost 4 bases at V and 4 bases at J; junction bases unmatched: 7. The CDR3 sequence is 14 residues long. From germline, CDR1 is LNHDA and CDR2 SQIVND (reference sequence). Here the CDR3 reads CASSTTGTAYEQYF. For the CDR3, the DNA is TGTGCCAGTAGTACCACCGGGACAGCATACGAGCAGTACTTC.

The chain carries TRBV6-1 and TRBJ2-7; tentatively, D is TRBD1 (6 bases). Trimming took off 3 bases at V and 4 bases at J, with 13 bases between the two ends. Germline loops: CDR1 MNHNS, CDR2 SASEGT. This CDR3 region has 14 residues. The CDR3 sequence is CASSETGFVYEQYF. The CDR3, as DNA: TGTGCCAGCAGTGAGACAGGTTTTGTGTACGAGCAGTACTTC.

The genes are TRBV18 and TRBJ2-2; 8 bases align to TRBD1. Germline V CDR1 and CDR2: KGHSH, LQKENI. V trimming: 2 bases; J trimming: 5 bases; junction bases outside the gene matches: 4. The CDR3 runs to 15 residues. The CDR3 DNA sequence: TGTGCCAGCTCACCATCGGACAGGGCAACCGGGGAGCTGTTTTTT. It codes for CASSPSDRATGELFF.

The V call is TRBV27, the J call TRBJ1-6; 12 bases fit TRBD1. V was pared by 0 bases and J by 7 bases, with 1 base of the junction left unmatched. From germline, CDR1 is MNHEY and CDR2 SMNVEV (reference sequence). This CDR3 has 16 residues. CDR3 sequence (DNA): TGTGCCAGCAGTTTATCCGGGACAGGGGGCAATTCACCCCTCCACTTT. Protein sequence: CASSLSGTGGNSPLHF.

V and J are TRBV20-1 and TRBJ2-7; D is ambiguous. The CDR3 covers 10 residues. Trimming removed 6 bases from V and 2 bases from J, with 5 bases in between. Looked up from germline, CDR1 is DFQATT and CDR2 is SNEGSKA (reference sequence). The CDR3 nucleotides read TGCAGTGCCGTCGCCTACGAGCAGTACTTC. Protein product: CSAVAYEQYF.

The chain carries TRBV2 and TRBJ2-2; 7 nucleotides match TRBD2. The CDR3 length is 16 residues. The V gene's germline CDR1 is SNHLY and CDR2 FYNNEI. V lost 3 bases, J lost 3 bases, and 7 bases stayed unmatched. The CDR3 DNA sequence: TGTGCCAGCAGTGAGGGGACTACGGGGTACACCGGGGAGCTGTTTTTT. Translating it yields CASSEGTTGYTGELFF.

V gene TRBV2 combines with J gene TRBJ2-2, with TRBD1 identical over 8 bases. V lost 6 bases, J lost 5 bases, and 5 bases stayed unmatched. The CDR3 extends over 14 amino acids. Germline loops: CDR1 SNHLY, CDR2 FYNNEI. The CDR3 protein is CASSDRTGTGELFF. DNA for the CDR3: TGTGCCAGCAGCGACCGGACAGGGACCGGGGAGCTGTTTTTT.

This chain joins TRBV7-2 and TRBJ1-4, with a possible D match to TRBD1 (6 bases). Germline CDR1 SGHTA, CDR2 FQGNSA. V shed 4 bases and J shed 8 bases, with 17 bases lying between them. The CDR3 totals 15 residues. CDR3 DNA: TGTGCCAGCAGCTCATCAGGGAGGGGGAACGAAAAACTGTTTTTT. This sequence encodes CASSSSGRGNEKLFF.

The chain couples TRBV2 to TRBJ2-3; weak D call: TRBD1 (5 bases). This CDR3 spans 15 amino acids. Trimming shortened V by 5 bases and J by 4 bases, and 16 bases separated the two germline ends. The germline gives CDR1 SNHLY, CDR2 FYNNEI. The CDR3 bases are TGTGCCAGCAGTCCGAAGGGTCAGGGTCCAGATACGCAGTATTTT. This codes for CASSPKGQGPDTQYF.

The V call is TRBV5-6, the J call TRBJ2-3, with 12 bases matching TRBD2. The J segment lost 0 bases and the V segment lost 2 bases, leaving 7 bases of the junction unmatched. Germline assignment: CDR1 SGHDT and CDR2 YYEEEE. This CDR3 is built from 18 residues. The CDR3 spells CASSFRLAGETSTDTQYF. In nucleotides, the CDR3 is TGTGCCAGCAGCTTTCGACTAGCGGGGGAGACTAGCACAGATACGCAGTATTTT.

The chain links TRBV18 to TRBJ1-5; maybe TRBD1 (5 bases). This CDR3 has 15 residues. Germline CDR1 reads KGHSH; CDR2 reads LQKENI. V lost 4 bases, J lost 0 bases, and 10 bases lay in between. CDR3 coding DNA: TGTGCCAGCTCACTAACAGGAATTAGCAATCAGCCCCAGCATTTT. Its translation: CASSLTGISNQPQHF.

The V and J genes are TRBV5-1 and TRBJ2-7, with 8 bases aligning to TRBD1. Per germline, CDR1 SGHRS and CDR2 YFSETQ. J was trimmed by 1 base and V by 0 bases; bases with no gene match: 12. The CDR3 is made up of 18 amino acids. The CDR3: CASSLVPGGAEGSYEQYF. The DNA for the CDR3 is TGCGCCAGCAGCTTGGTGCCAGGGGGCGCAGAAGGGTCCTACGAGCAGTACTTC.

This rearrangement joins TRBV9 to TRBJ2-2; 8 bases are a match to TRBD2. The CDR3 sequence is 16 residues long. In germline, CDR1 is SGDLS, CDR2 YYNGEE. Losses at the gene ends were 4 bases for V and 5 bases for J; bases not matched to a gene: 10. CDR3 sequence reads: CASSSGTGGDTGELFF. The CDR3 DNA sequence: TGTGCCAGCAGCTCGGGGACCGGGGGGGATACCGGGGAGCTGTTTTTT.

The count of this clone is one. The V call is TRBV29-1, the J call TRBJ2-5; 7 bases align to TRBD2. This CDR3 comprises 16 residues. In germline, CDR1 is SQVTM, CDR2 ANQGSEA. Germline trimming cut 6 bases from V and 2 bases from J; bases unmatched to any gene: 15. CDR3 region: CSVAGGSGLVQETQYF. The DNA for the CDR3 is TGCAGCGTCGCCGGTGGGTCCGGACTAGTACAAGAGACCCAGTACTTC.

The chain is built from TRBV5-1 and TRBJ2-2; TRBD1 aligns across 8 bases. The V segment lost 5 bases and the J segment 2 bases; nucleotides outside the gene matches: 2. Germline V CDR1 and CDR2: SGHRS, YFSETQ. There are 14 residues in the CDR3. CDR3 bases: TGCGCCAGCAGAACAGGGGGAAACACCGGGGAGCTGTTTTTT. Translating it yields CASRTGGNTGELFF.

Here the CDR3 DNA reads TGTGCCAGCAGTTACACCCGGGGAAGTGAAGCTTTCTTT. This gives the protein CASSYTRGSEAFF. The chain employs TRBV6-5 and TRBJ1-1; no clear D gene. Trimming took 2 bases from V and 7 from J, leaving 11 bases between them. There are 13 residues in the CDR3. Germline loops: CDR1 MNHEY, CDR2 SVGAGI.